This is a list of T cell receptor beta chains from one sample in a study of post-analysis software for immune sequencing data. One entry per CDR3 protein results from TCRdb running MiXCR on the PCR reads. The sample has roughly 580,000 distinct CDR3 sequences, 44% seen once. The sequenced sample consisted of blood. Source of these receptors: a girl between 5 and 17 years old with multiple sclerosis. The CDR3 runs from the conserved cysteine through the conserved F or W. Each record gives: CDR3 DNA, CDR3 protein, J gene, V gene, clone size, D gene, CDR3 length. The D gene is left open where the match is weak. Not every row has a clone size; where given, it reads once, few, many or a size class.

TGTGCCAGCAGTATGGACAGGGAGGATGAGCAGTTCTTC	CASSMDREDEQFF	TRBJ2-1	TRBV25-1	few	TRBD1	13
TGTGCCAGCAGTTTCTTCAGCTCCTACAATGAGCAGTTCTTC	CASSFFSSYNEQFF	TRBJ2-1	TRBV12-3/TRBV12-4	few	NA	14
TGTGCCAGCAGCGCAGACAATGAGCAGTTCTTC	CASSADNEQFF	TRBJ2-1	TRBV9	many	NA	11
TGTGCCACAACCCCTGGGACTAGCGGGAGGAACGAGCAGTACTTC	CATTPGTSGRNEQYF	TRBJ2-7	TRBV28	few	TRBD2	15
TGCAGTGCTAGTTCCGACTACGAGCAGTACTTC	CSASSDYEQYF	TRBJ2-7	TRBV20-1	NA	NA	11
TGTGCCAGCAGCCCGACCCCTTTCGGGTCCAACTATGGCTACACCTTC	CASSPTPFGSNYGYTF	TRBJ1-2	TRBV9	NA	NA	16
TGTGCCAGCAGAACCGACCGTCCAGTCGTCCTCTACGAGCAGTACTTC	CASRTDRPVVLYEQYF	TRBJ2-7	TRBV12-3/TRBV12-4	NA	NA	16
TGTGCCAGCAGTTCTCCTAGCGGGGCCCCCACAGATACGCAGTATTTT	CASSSPSGAPTDTQYF	TRBJ2-3	TRBV2	few	TRBD2	16
TGTGCCAGCAGTGGGGGGGAGGGCCTGGTCCGCTACGAGCAGTACTTC	CASSGGEGLVRYEQYF	TRBJ2-7	TRBV12-3/TRBV12-4	NA	TRBD2	16
TGTGCCAGCAGTCAGGCCGCCGGGGTTGGGGCCAACGTCCTGACTTTC	CASSQAAGVGANVLTF	TRBJ2-6	TRBV6-5	NA	NA	16
TGTGCCAGCAGTTCCCTCGGGAAGGTGCACGGAAACACCATATATTTT	CASSSLGKVHGNTIYF	TRBJ1-3	TRBV6-5	NA	NA	16
TGTGCCAGCAGCAGGGTTGGGCCCCAAGAGACCCAGTACTTC	CASSRVGPQETQYF	TRBJ2-5	TRBV6-5	NA	NA	14
TGTGCTAGTGGCCCAGAGCCATGGAGCGGGTACCCGGGGATTCAGTACTTC	CASGPEPWSGYPGIQYF	TRBJ2-4	TRBV12-5	NA	NA	17
TGTGCTAGCAGCCCGGGACGGACGTACCAAGAGACCCAGTACTTC	CASSPGRTYQETQYF	TRBJ2-5	TRBV7-7	NA	NA	15
TGTGCCACCAGTGGTTCGACAGGGGCCCTCTCTGGGGCCAACGTCCTGACTTTC	CATSGSTGALSGANVLTF	TRBJ2-6	TRBV24-1	few	TRBD1	18
TGTGCCAGCAGGACTAGCGAGAGAACAGATACGCAGTATTTT	CASRTSERTDTQYF	TRBJ2-3	TRBV28	few	TRBD2	14
TGTGCCAGCAGTTCCACCCCTCGATTCTCATCTAACTATGGCTACACCTTC	CASSSTPRFSSNYGYTF	TRBJ1-2	TRBV12-3/TRBV12-4	NA	NA	17
TGTGCCAGCAGTCCGACTGGAGACAATGAGCAGTTCTTC	CASSPTGDNEQFF	TRBJ2-1	TRBV28	few	NA	13
TGTGCCAGCAGCAGATCCCGAGGCTACACCTTC	CASSRSRGYTF	TRBJ1-2	TRBV7-9	NA	NA	11
TGTGCCAGCAACGCCCGACAGGACAATGAGCAGTTCTTC	CASNARQDNEQFF	TRBJ2-1	TRBV9	once	NA	13
TGCGCCAGCAGCCTATTTGAGGGGGCTGGGTCTGAAGCTTTCTTT	CASSLFEGAGSEAFF	TRBJ1-1	TRBV5-1	NA	TRBD1	15
TGTGCCAGCACCCAAGGTGGGCTAGAAGAGACCCAGTACTTC	CASTQGGLEETQYF	TRBJ2-5	TRBV28	NA	NA	14
TGTGCCAGCAGCTTACCCGGGCCGATACAAGAGACCCAGTACTTC	CASSLPGPIQETQYF	TRBJ2-5	TRBV7-2	NA	NA	15
TGTGCCAGCAGCTTTAGCGGGAGGGAACACAATGAGCAGTTCTTC	CASSFSGREHNEQFF	TRBJ2-1	TRBV27	few	TRBD2	15
TGTGCCAGCAGCCGGACTAGCGGGGGCACAGATACGCAGTATTTT	CASSRTSGGTDTQYF	TRBJ2-3	TRBV6-4	many	TRBD2	15
TGTGCCAGCAGCTTGCTGGAGAGGTCACCCCTCCACTTT	CASSLLERSPLHF	TRBJ1-6	TRBV5-5	few	NA	13
TGTGCCAGCAGCTTAGGCAAGAATGAGCAGTTCTTC	CASSLGKNEQFF	TRBJ2-1	TRBV7-9	NA	NA	12
TGTGCCAGCAGCCCCGGACTAGCGGGCCCCACCGGGGAGCTGTTTTTT	CASSPGLAGPTGELFF	TRBJ2-2	TRBV7-3	NA	TRBD2	16
TGCGCCAGCAGCCCACAGAGTCGGCCGACCTATGGCTACACCTTC	CASSPQSRPTYGYTF	TRBJ1-2	TRBV5-1	NA	NA	15
TGTGCCAGCAGCCAAACGGGAGGCGTCAACTATGGCTACACCTTC	CASSQTGGVNYGYTF	TRBJ1-2	TRBV28	NA	NA	15
TGTGCCAGCAGCTTTGGGACAGGGGTTGAAAAACTGTTTTTT	CASSFGTGVEKLFF	TRBJ1-4	TRBV7-8	NA	TRBD1	14
TGTGCCAGCAGCTTCCTCGGAGGGCCCCTAGGAGAAGCTTTCTTT	CASSFLGGPLGEAFF	TRBJ1-1	TRBV7-9	few	NA	15